This TCR beta chain was identified during a study of breast tumors, draining lymph nodes, adjacent tissues. CDR1 is LGHNA, CDR2 YNFKEQ, per germline. Deletions cut 4 bases from V and 6 bases from J, with 11 bases between. The length of the CDR3 is 13 residues. Overall study results and limits: Luminal-like breast cancer showed significantly higher tumor–nontumor repertoire similarity than basal-like.

This clonotype showed up many times. As yet, its antigen is unknown. TCRdb fed the multiplex PCR reads into MiXCR, producing one record per CDR3 protein. Of approximately 250,000 distinct CDR3 sequences listed, 34% are singletons. Axillary draining lymph nodes of breast cancer patients supplied the node samples. This sequence originates from a female donor with breast cancer. Some clones in this sample may be carry-over from other donors' samples. The genes are TRBV4-2 and TRBJ2-3; D uncertain. The sample consisted of axillary lymph node tissue. As DNA, the CDR3 is TGTGCCAGCAGCCCGCCCGAGGAGGATACGCAGTATTTT. Translation: CASSPPEEDTQYF.